Shown below are 9 T cell receptor beta chains from a single sample sequenced in a study of human T cells and chemical hapten exposure (TCRdb year 2021). According to the study, the label for this sample's time point signals: patch test 3, about 24 weeks after DPC sensitization. The sample's treatment or condition label is to be understood as: therapeutic diphenylcyclopropenone sensitization with weekly scalp DPC. Library preparation employed RACE. The listed sequencing device is NextSeq 500. The public reads were reanalyzed by TCRdb: fastp trimming at Q25, MiXCR alignment, in-frame beta chains only. A single entry per CDR3 protein holds the most common genes and DNA from its merged rows. The sample table records 150,000 to 200,000 distinct CDR3 sequences; 25% to 35% of these occur just once. The top ten constitute under 2.5% of the sample. The sample was whole blood, taken in connection with sensitization to the hapten diphenylcyclopropenone (DPC). The receptor set was obtained from a woman under 30 with alopecia areata. Some clones in this sample may be carry-over from other donors' samples.

This clonotype was counted at least ten times. This chain connects TRBV6-2 or TRBV6-3 to TRBJ1-3; D gene unclear. Trimming stripped 2 bases from V and 4 bases from J, with 9 bases between. The CDR3 loop spans 14 amino acids. Germline loops: CDR1 MNHEY, CDR2 SVGEGT. CDR3 region: CASSYQRAGNTIYF. CDR3 in DNA: TGTGCCAGCAGTTACCAGAGAGCCGGAAACACCATATATTTT.

This clonotype was seen more than once but under ten times. The rearrangement uses TRBV29-1 and TRBJ2-3, with 9 bases identical to TRBD2. The CDR3 spans 12 residues. CDR1 and CDR2 (germline): SQVTM, ANQGSEA. The junction had 1 base not matched to a gene; V was cut back by 2 bases and J by 7 bases. This CDR3 reads CSVETSGYTQYF. CDR3 DNA: TGCAGCGTTGAAACTAGCGGGTATACGCAGTATTTT.

The chain has TRBV7-2 and TRBJ2-1; 12 nucleotides line up with TRBD2. Germline V CDR1 and CDR2: SGHTA, FQGNSA. The J segment lost 9 bases and the V segment lost 5 bases, leaving 8 bases of the junction unmatched. The CDR3 runs to 15 residues. Here the CDR3 reads CASSPTRLAGAEQFF. CDR3 bases: TGTGCCAGCAGCCCCACCCGACTAGCGGGGGCTGAGCAGTTCTTC.

The chain has TRBV10-3 and TRBJ2-1, with 7 bases matching TRBD1. Trimming cost V 7 bases and J 3 bases; bases outside gene matches: 6. Per the germline V gene, CDR1 is ENHRY and CDR2 is SYGVKD. This CDR3 is 14 amino acids long. This chain's CDR3 is CAIKGTEYYNEQFF. The CDR3 nucleotides read TGTGCCATCAAAGGGACAGAATACTACAATGAGCAGTTCTTC.

J is TRBJ2-3 and V is TRBV10-3; the D call may be TRBD1 or TRBD2 (6 bases each). Trimming stripped 4 bases from V and 3 bases from J, with 11 bases between. The CDR3 spans 14 residues. CDR1 is ENHRY, CDR2 SYGVKD, per germline. The CDR3 DNA is TGTGCCATCAGTGTGTTAGGGGGGACAGATACGCAGTATTTT. It encodes CAISVLGGTDTQYF.

The genes are TRBV7-9 and TRBJ1-2; 9 bases are shared with TRBD1. The CDR3 has 15 residues. The germline gives CDR1 SEHNR, CDR2 FQNEAQ (reference sequence). J lost 4 bases, V lost 4 bases, and 7 bases had no gene match. The CDR3 DNA reads as TGTGCCAGCAGCTCAGGACAGGGGAGTATCTATGGCTACACCTTC. As protein: CASSSGQGSIYGYTF.

CDR3 in DNA: TGTGCCAGCAGTGTGTGGCGGGAGGCCAAGGGTACGCAGTATTTT. Protein product: CASSVWREAKGTQYF. The rearrangement uses TRBV25-1 and TRBJ2-3; TRBD2 agrees at 8 bases. Trimming at V came to 4 bases and at J to 8 bases, leaving 11 bases not matched to a gene. Germline CDR1 and CDR2: MGHDK and SYGVNS. The CDR3 totals 15 residues. Combining the CDR3 with reference TRBV25-1 and TRBJ2-3 gives the whole variable domain EADIYQTPRYLVIGTGKKITLECSQTMGHDKMYWYQQDPGMELHLIHYSYGVNSTEKGDLSSESTVSRIRTEHFPLTLESARPSHTSQYLCASSVWREAKGTQYFGPGTRLTVL.

Concerning this clonotype itself: One end of the junction is discordant with germline, which a read error may explain. This chain connects TRBV25-1 to TRBJ1-3; D call uncertain. Germline loops: CDR1 MGHDK, CDR2 SYGVNS. CDR3 length equals 15 residues. CDR3 coding DNA: TGTGCCAGCAGTCCCGGGCCCTTCTCTGGAAACACCCTATATTTT. This encodes CASSPGPFSGNTLYF.

This chain uses TRBV29-1 with TRBJ2-1, with D unresolved. Trimming removed 7 bases at V and 7 bases at J, with 8 bases between. Germline CDR1 reads SQVTM; CDR2 reads ANQGSEA. CDR3 size: 10 residues. CDR3 in amino acids: CSAPSNEQFF. CDR3 DNA: TGCAGCGCCCCGTCTAATGAGCAGTTCTTC.